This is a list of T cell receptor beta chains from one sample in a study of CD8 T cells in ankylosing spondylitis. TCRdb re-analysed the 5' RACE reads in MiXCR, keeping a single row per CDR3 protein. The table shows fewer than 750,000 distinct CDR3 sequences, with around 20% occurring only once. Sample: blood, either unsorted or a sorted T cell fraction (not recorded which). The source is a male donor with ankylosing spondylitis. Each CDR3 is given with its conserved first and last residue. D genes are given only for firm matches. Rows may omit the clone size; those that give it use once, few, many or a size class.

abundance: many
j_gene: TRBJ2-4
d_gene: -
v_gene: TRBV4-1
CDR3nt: TGCGCCAGCAGCCAAGCGGGGGAGGGGGCTAAGAAAGCCAAAAACATTCAGTACTTC
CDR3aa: CASSQAGEGAKKAKNIQYF

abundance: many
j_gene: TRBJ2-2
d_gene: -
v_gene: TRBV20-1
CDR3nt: TGCAGTGCTAGTTACACCGGGGAGCTGTTTTTT
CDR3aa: CSASYTGELFF

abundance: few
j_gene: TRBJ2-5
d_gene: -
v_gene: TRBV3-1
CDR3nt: TGTGCCAGCAGCCCCCCGGGGCAAGAGACCCAGTACTTC
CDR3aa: CASSPPGQETQYF

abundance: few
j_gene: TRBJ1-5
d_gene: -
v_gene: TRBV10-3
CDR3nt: TGTGCCATCAGTGAATCAGTATCCCAGCCCCAGCATTTT
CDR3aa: CAISESVSQPQHF

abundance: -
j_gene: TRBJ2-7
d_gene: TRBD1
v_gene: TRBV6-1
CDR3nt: TGTGCCAGCACCGAAACCGGGACAGGGTCCTACGAGCAGTACTTC
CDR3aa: CASTETGTGSYEQYF

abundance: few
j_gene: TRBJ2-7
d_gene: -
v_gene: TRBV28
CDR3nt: TGTGCCAGCCAAAGACCAGTTACCTACGAGCAGTACTTC
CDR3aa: CASQRPVTYEQYF

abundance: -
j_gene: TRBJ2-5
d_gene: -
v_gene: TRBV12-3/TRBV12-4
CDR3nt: TGTGCCAGCAGTTTAGGCCTCCTCGCTGCTGCGGGGTCAGAGACCCAGTACTTC
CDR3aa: CASSLGLLAAAGSETQYF

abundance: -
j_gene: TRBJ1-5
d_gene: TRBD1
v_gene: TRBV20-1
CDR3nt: TGCAGTGCATCAACAGGGGGCGGGAGTCAGCCCCAGCATTTT
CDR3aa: CSASTGGGSQPQHF

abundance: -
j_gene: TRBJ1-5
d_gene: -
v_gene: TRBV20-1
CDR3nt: TGCAGTGCTAGAGATACGAGGTTCAATCAGCCCCAGCATTTT
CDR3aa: CSARDTRFNQPQHF

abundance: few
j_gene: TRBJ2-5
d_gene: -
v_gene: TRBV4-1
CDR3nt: TGCGCCAGCAGCCGAGTCCAAGGCCAAGAGACCCAGTACTTC
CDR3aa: CASSRVQGQETQYF

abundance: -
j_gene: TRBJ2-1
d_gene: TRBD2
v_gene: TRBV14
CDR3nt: TGTGCCAGCAGCCGCTCTTACGGGACTAGCGGTTACAATGAGCAGTTCTTC
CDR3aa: CASSRSYGTSGYNEQFF

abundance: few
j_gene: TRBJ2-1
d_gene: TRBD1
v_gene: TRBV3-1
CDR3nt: TGTGCCAGCAGCCCTTCGGACAGGGGAAGGACTAGAACGTATGAGCAGTTCTTC
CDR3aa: CASSPSDRGRTRTYEQFF

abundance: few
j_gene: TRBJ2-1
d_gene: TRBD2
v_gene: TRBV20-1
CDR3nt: TGCAGTGCTAGTACGACTAGCGGGGGGGATTACAATGAGCAGTTCTTC
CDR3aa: CSASTTSGGDYNEQFF

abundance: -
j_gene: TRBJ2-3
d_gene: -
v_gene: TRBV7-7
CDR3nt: TGTGCTAGCAGCCCAGGCCCCAATCCGACGGCAGATACGCAGTATTTT
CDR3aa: CASSPGPNPTADTQYF

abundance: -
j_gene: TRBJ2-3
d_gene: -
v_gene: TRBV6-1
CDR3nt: TGTGCCAGCAGTCCGACCCACACAGATACGCAGTATTTT
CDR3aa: CASSPTHTDTQYF

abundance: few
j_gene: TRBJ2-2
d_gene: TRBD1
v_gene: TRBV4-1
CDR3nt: TGCGCCAGCAGCCAAGAACCAGGGGGAACCGGGGAGCTGTTTTTT
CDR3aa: CASSQEPGGTGELFF

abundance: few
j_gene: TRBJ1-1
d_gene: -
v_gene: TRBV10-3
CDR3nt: TGTGCCACCGGGGACCAACACCCCTCTGCTTTCTTT
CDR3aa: CATGDQHPSAFF

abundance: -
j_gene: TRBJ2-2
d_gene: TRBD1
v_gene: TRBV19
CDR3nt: TGTGCCAGTAGTGACGACAGGGGCGACACCGGGGAGCTGTTTTTT
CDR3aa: CASSDDRGDTGELFF

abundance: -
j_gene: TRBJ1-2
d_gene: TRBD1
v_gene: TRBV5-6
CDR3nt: TGTGCCAGCAGCTTTGGGACAGGGGGAGTCTATGGCTACACCTTC
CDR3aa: CASSFGTGGVYGYTF

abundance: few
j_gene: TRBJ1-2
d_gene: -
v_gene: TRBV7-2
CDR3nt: TGTGCCAGCAGCCACTACACCACAGGGAACTATGGCTACACCTTC
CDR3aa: CASSHYTTGNYGYTF

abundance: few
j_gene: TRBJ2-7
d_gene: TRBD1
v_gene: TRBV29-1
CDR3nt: TGCAGCGTTGGGACAGGGAACTACGAGCAGTACTTC
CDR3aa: CSVGTGNYEQYF

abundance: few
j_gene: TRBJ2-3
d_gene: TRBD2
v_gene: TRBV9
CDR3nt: TGTGCCAGCAGCGTGGGACTAGCGGGGGAAAGCACAGATACGCAGTATTTT
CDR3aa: CASSVGLAGESTDTQYF

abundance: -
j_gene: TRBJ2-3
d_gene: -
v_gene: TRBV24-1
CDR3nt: TGTGCCACCAGTGATAACAGGGTTGGGGATACGCAGTATTTT
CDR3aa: CATSDNRVGDTQYF

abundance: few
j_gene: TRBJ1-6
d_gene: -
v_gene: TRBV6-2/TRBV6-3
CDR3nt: TGTGCCAGCAGTTCTCCCGGGCGGCAGACCTATAATTCACCCCTCCACTTT
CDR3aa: CASSSPGRQTYNSPLHF

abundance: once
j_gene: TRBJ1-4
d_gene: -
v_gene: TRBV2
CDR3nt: TGTACCAGCAAAGAAAGACTTCGGAATGAAAAACTGTTTTTT
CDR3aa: CTSKERLRNEKLFF

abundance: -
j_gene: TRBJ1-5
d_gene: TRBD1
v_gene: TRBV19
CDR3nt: TGTGCCAGTAGCCGGACGGGCCAGGGGGATCAGCCCCAGCATTTT
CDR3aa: CASSRTGQGDQPQHF

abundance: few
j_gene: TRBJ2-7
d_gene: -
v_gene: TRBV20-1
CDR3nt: TGCAGTGCTAGACTGACAGGTCTATCCTACGAGCAGTACTTC
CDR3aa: CSARLTGLSYEQYF